One and the same sample provided the 17 T cell receptor beta chains below, sequenced in a study of T cells in Graves' hyperthyroidism and ophthalmopathy. Authors of the study amplified TCR beta CDR3 regions from RNA transcripts. Primed by the HTBI set, a first-round RT-PCR was run on the TCR CDR3. TCRdb fed the multiplex PCR reads into MiXCR, producing one record per CDR3 protein. The sample holds roughly 570,000 distinct CDR3 sequences; around 45% are singletons and the top ten take over 15%. Specimen: peripheral blood or thyroid tissue (not recorded which). These receptors came from an adult woman with Graves' disease, either hyperthyroidism or ophthalmopathy (not recorded which).

The V and J genes are TRBV7-2 and TRBJ2-5; 7 bases agree with TRBD2. CDR3 size: 13 residues. Trimming removed 4 bases from V and 5 bases from J; junction bases left unmatched: 4. The V gene's germline CDR1 is SGHTA and CDR2 FQGNSA. CDR3 sequence (DNA): TGTGCCAGCAGCTCGACTAGCACCGAGACCCAGTACTTC. Protein product: CASSSTSTETQYF.

This sequence joins TRBV7-2 and TRBJ2-3; unclear D gene. The CDR3 is 15 residues long. Germline loops: CDR1 SGHTA, CDR2 FQGNSA. V was trimmed by 0 bases and J by 1 base, leaving 8 bases between them. The CDR3, as DNA: TGTGCCAGCAGCTTAGCCCTTCTTGGCACAGATACGCAGTATTTT. Its translation: CASSLALLGTDTQYF.

A remark on this clonotype: A single base separates this from a much larger clone, so it may be a read error. This chain joins TRBV10-3 and TRBJ1-5, with TRBD1 matching over 8 bases. Looked up from germline, CDR1 is ENHRY and CDR2 is SYGVKD. The CDR3 sequence is 16 residues long. The junction had 10 bases not matched to a gene; V was cut back by 5 bases and J by 4 bases. CDR3: CAISPRQGNGNQPQHF. The DNA of the CDR3 is TGTGCCATCAGTCCCCGACAGGGGAATGGAAATCAGCCCCAGCATTTT.

This clonotype was observed at least ten times. V is TRBV5-1 and J is TRBJ1-2; no clear D. CDR3 length: 11 amino acids. V was clipped by 0 bases and J by 8 bases, with 5 bases between them. Germline V lookup: CDR1 SGHRS, CDR2 YFSETQ. Here the CDR3 reads CASSLDRGYTF. For the CDR3, the DNA is TGCGCCAGCAGCTTGGACAGAGGCTACACCTTC.

In regard to this clonotype: This could be a read error, since a much larger clone is one nucleotide away. The V call is TRBV7-6, the J call TRBJ1-1; perhaps TRBD1 as D (6 bases). CDR1 and CDR2 (germline): SGHVS, FNYEAQ. With 4 bases removed from V and 7 bases from J, the gap between germline ends came to 13 bases. The CDR3 runs 13 residues. The CDR3 DNA follows: TGTGCCAGCAGCTCATGGGACAACTATGAAGCTTTCTTT. Residues: CASSSWDNYEAFF.

This clonotype showed up just once. The genes are TRBV7-3 and TRBJ2-6, with D possibly matching TRBD1 (6 bases). From germline, CDR1 is SGHTA and CDR2 FQGTGA. The CDR3 is 14 amino acids. V dropped 5 bases and J dropped 16 bases, with 21 bases sitting between them. In DNA, the CDR3 is TGTGCCAGCAGCCCTCGTGAGGGTACCAGGGGACTGACTTTC. This codes for CASSPREGTRGLTF.

The J gene is TRBJ1-2, the V gene TRBV5-1, with TRBD1 as a possible D gene (5 bases). This CDR3 has 12 residues. Per germline, CDR1 SGHRS and CDR2 YFSETQ. V was clipped by 4 bases and J by 8 bases, with 12 bases between them. The CDR3 nucleotides read TGCGCCAGCAGCGCCCCGGGGGACGGCTACACCTTC. It encodes CASSAPGDGYTF.

The sample holds one count of this clonotype. The chain uses TRBV28 and TRBJ2-7; 11 bases are shared with TRBD2. The CDR3 has 15 amino acids. Germline loops: CDR1 MDHEN, CDR2 SYDVKM. V lost 8 bases, J lost 3 bases, and 9 bases stayed unmatched. CDR3 in amino acids: CASCVLGLAGYEQYF. DNA for the CDR3: TGTGCCAGCTGCGTATTAGGACTAGCGGGCTACGAGCAGTACTTC.

The chain is built from TRBV29-1 and TRBJ1-1; possible D gene TRBD1, 5 bases. The CDR3 contains 10 residues. Trimming shortened V by 3 bases and J by 9 bases, and 8 bases separated the two germline ends. Germline CDR1 SQVTM, CDR2 ANQGSEA. For the CDR3, the DNA is TGCAGCGTTGAGGACATCCAAGCTTTCTTT. Its translation: CSVEDIQAFF.

This clonotype occurred many times. J is TRBJ2-5 and V is TRBV6-6; D might be TRBD1 or TRBD2, each matching 5 bases. There are 13 residues in the CDR3. V was pared by 1 base and J by 7 bases, with 10 bases between. Germline loops: CDR1 MNHNY, CDR2 SVGAGI (reference sequence). The CDR3 spells CASSYFGDGTQYF. CDR3 bases: TGTGCCAGCAGTTACTTCGGGGACGGGACCCAGTACTTC.

J is TRBJ1-1 and V is TRBV12-3 or TRBV12-4; perhaps TRBD1 as D (5 bases). Between the trimmed V and J ends, which lost 4 bases and 11 bases, there was a span of 11 bases. The CDR3 covers 11 residues. In DNA, the CDR3 is TGTGCCAGCAGTTCCCCAGGGTGGGCTTTCTTT. This gives the protein CASSSPGWAFF.

In this sample, this clonotype turned up a few times. This chain connects TRBV20-1 to TRBJ2-5, with TRBD1 as a possible D gene (6 bases). Germline V lookup: CDR1 DFQATT, CDR2 SNEGSKA (reference sequence). CDR3 length: 15 amino acids. Trimming removed 3 bases at V and 5 bases at J, with 19 bases between. CDR3 loop: CSASPPTGRWETQYF. CDR3 DNA sequence: TGCAGTGCTAGCCCCCCGACAGGTCGGTGGGAGACCCAGTACTTC.

This clonotype has only a few counts. The genes are TRBV28 and TRBJ2-2; 8 bases align to TRBD1. The V gene's germline CDR1 is MDHEN and CDR2 SYDVKM. V dropped 8 bases and J dropped 7; count of bases not matched to a gene: 6. The CDR3 sequence is 13 residues long. CDR3 loop: CASRDRLRGELFF. For the CDR3, the DNA is TGTGCCAGCCGGGACAGGCTTCGCGGGGAGCTGTTTTTT.

Of note for this clonotype: The junction shows a germline mismatch at one end, possibly a read error. This chain connects TRBV19 to TRBJ2-5; D possibly corresponds to TRBD1 (6 bases). The CDR3 length is 15 residues. CDR1 is LNHDA, CDR2 SQIVND, per germline (reference sequence). CDR3 coding DNA: TGTGCCAGTAGTACCCAAGGACAGACTTGGGAGACCCAGTATTTC. Its translation: CASSTQGQTWETQYF.

On this clonotype: One junction end does not reproduce the germline sequence, and a read error may be involved. J is TRBJ1-2 and V is TRBV12-3 or TRBV12-4; D gene uncertain. The CDR3 runs to 17 residues. CDR3 loop: CASSEPSREGLNYGYAF. CDR3 sequence (DNA): TGTGCCAGCAGTGAACCCTCACGGGAAGGGCTAAACTATGGCTACGCCTTC.

The V and J genes are TRBV25-1 and TRBJ2-2, with D uncertain. CDR1 MGHDK and CDR2 SYGVNS come from the germline V gene. The CDR3 is 15 amino acids. The V and J ends lost 5 bases and 4 bases respectively, with 14 bases between them. CDR3 sequence: CASSQDRLATGELFF. CDR3 DNA: TGTGCCAGCAGTCAAGATCGTTTGGCCACCGGGGAGCTGTTTTTT. Complete variable domain (other parts from reference TRBV25-1 and TRBJ2-2): EADIYQTPRYLVIGTGKKITLECSQTMGHDKMYWYQQDPGMELHLIHYSYGVNSTEKGDLSSESTVSRIRTEHFPLTLESARPSHTSQYLCASSQDRLATGELFFGEGSRLTVL.

The CDR3 is CASLRETQYF. The CDR3 DNA follows: TGTGCCAGCTTAAGGGAGACCCAGTACTTC. The chain joins TRBV28 to TRBJ2-5; D unresolved. CDR1 MDHEN and CDR2 SYDVKM come from the germline V gene. Between the trimmed V and J ends, which lost 8 bases and 5 bases, there was a span of 6 bases. The CDR3 loop spans 10 amino acids.